These T cell receptor beta chains were read from a single sample in a study of shared clonotypes between healthy human individuals. Libraries were prepared by immunoSEQ multiplex PCR; TCRdb keeps only in-frame clonotypes and omits some of them. Of about 690,000 clones listed, around 91% were seen once; the top ten hold more than 30%. Sequencing was performed on memory CD8+ T cells from PBMCs. Receptors originate from a man aged 18 to 29 in good health. Some clones in this sample may be carry-over from other donors' samples. Both conserved end residues are part of each CDR3. D genes are given only for firm matches. Clone size appears in some rows only: once, few, many, or a class for an expanded clone.

J gene	D gene	V gene	clone size	CDR3 DNA	CDR3 protein
TRBJ1-1	-	TRBV6-6	once	TGTGCCAGCGGGGCGGGGCGATGGACTGAAGCTTTCTTT	CASGAGRWTEAFF
TRBJ2-5	TRBD2	TRBV10-1	-	TGCGCCAGCAGTGAACGGAGGGAGGGCCCTCTCGAGACCCAGTACTTC	CASSERREGPLETQYF
TRBJ2-7	-	TRBV7-9	-	TGTGCCAGCAGCTTAGGGCCAGGGGCCATTCTAAAGTACTTC	CASSLGPGAILKYF
TRBJ1-1	-	TRBV15	-	TGTGCCACCAGCAGAGACGTCCAGACTTGGTCGGACACTGAAGCTTTCTTT	CATSRDVQTWSDTEAFF
TRBJ2-1	-	TRBV6-5	-	TGTGCCAGCAGTTACTCGCGGGGCAATGAGCAGTTCTTC	CASSYSRGNEQFF
TRBJ2-7	TRBD2	TRBV4-1	-	TGCGCCAGCAGCCAAGGGGCGGGAGGATCGGGCGAGCAGTACTTC	CASSQGAGGSGEQYF
TRBJ2-5	TRBD2	TRBV6-1	-	TGTGCCAGCAGTGAATCATCTAGCGGGTTTTGGGAGACCCAGTACTTC	CASSESSSGFWETQYF
TRBJ1-1	-	TRBV7-9	-	TGTGCCAGCAGCTTAGAAGTTGAAGCTTTCTTT	CASSLEVEAFF
TRBJ2-5	-	TRBV7-9	-	TGTGCCAGCAGCTCAAGTACCTCACCAGAGACCCAGTACTTC	CASSSSTSPETQYF
TRBJ1-1	-	TRBV6-5	-	TGTGCCAGCAGTTATGTGAGTGATGGTGAAGCTTTCTTT	CASSYVSDGEAFF
TRBJ2-7	-	TRBV29-1	-	TGCAGCGTTGTAGGGGCAGGGAAAGACGAGCAGTACTTC	CSVVGAGKDEQYF
TRBJ2-2	-	TRBV6-5	-	TGTGCCAGCAGGGGAACCGGGGAGCTGTTTTTT	CASRGTGELFF
TRBJ1-2	TRBD1	TRBV30	-	TGTGCCTGGACTCAAATAGGGGGCATAGGGGACTATGGCTACACCTTC	CAWTQIGGIGDYGYTF
TRBJ1-2	TRBD1	TRBV6-5	-	TGTGCCAGTTTTACAGGGGCCGGAATTCGGGGCTACACCTTC	CASFTGAGIRGYTF
TRBJ1-5	TRBD1	TRBV19	-	TGTGCCAGTAGTATATGGGACAGTAGCAATCAGCCCCAGCATTTT	CASSIWDSSNQPQHF
TRBJ2-3	-	TRBV6-6	-	TGTGCCATTGGGGAGGAGATATTCACAGATACGCAGTATTTT	CAIGEEIFTDTQYF
TRBJ1-2	TRBD1	TRBV19	-	TGTGCCAGTAGGGGACAGAACTATGGCTACACCTTC	CASRGQNYGYTF
TRBJ1-1	-	TRBV5-8	-	TGTGCCAGCAGACCTGAGGGAGCTGAAGCTTTCTTT	CASRPEGAEAFF
TRBJ2-2	-	TRBV27	-	TGTGCCAGCAGTTTAGTCCTCACCGGGGAGCTGTTTTTT	CASSLVLTGELFF
TRBJ2-5	-	TRBV28	-	TGTGCCAGCAGTTCCTTAGGACAGCTTCCATCCCAAGAGACCCAGTACTTC	CASSSLGQLPSQETQYF
TRBJ2-3	-	TRBV28	-	TGTGCCAGCAGTTGGGGCAGGGGAACAGATACGCAGTATTTT	CASSWGRGTDTQYF
TRBJ2-5	TRBD2	TRBV5-8	once	TGTGCCAGCTGCTCTAGCGGGAGGGAGACCCAGTACTTC	CASCSSGRETQYF
TRBJ2-5	TRBD1	TRBV12-5	-	TGTGCTAGTGCAATCGGGACAGGGGTCTTCCAAGAGACCCAGTACTTC	CASAIGTGVFQETQYF
TRBJ2-7	-	TRBV6-6	-	TGTGCCAGCAGTTACTCGATGGGTAGACTCTACGAGCAGTACTTC	CASSYSMGRLYEQYF
TRBJ1-1	-	TRBV15	-	TGTGCCACCAGCAGAGATATCGGGGAGGTCGCTGAAGCTTTCTTT	CATSRDIGEVAEAFF
TRBJ1-5	-	TRBV21-1	-	TGTGCCAGCAGCAAAGGCTTGGCGAGAAATCAGCCCCAGCATTTT	CASSKGLARNQPQHF
TRBJ2-7	-	TRBV5-8	-	TGTGCCAGCAACAAGTACAGGAGCTCCTACGAGCAGTACTTC	CASNKYRSSYEQYF
TRBJ1-3	-	TRBV4-1	-	TGCGCCAGCAGCCAAGATGGGGGCTCTGGAAACACCATATATTTT	CASSQDGGSGNTIYF
TRBJ2-5	-	TRBV6-6	-	TGTGCCAGCAGTTACTCGGGGGGCCGGACTGGGGAGACCCAGTACTTC	CASSYSGGRTGETQYF
TRBJ2-5	-	TRBV27	few	TGTGCCAGCAAAAAGACTAATGCAGGGGAGACCCAGTACTTC	CASKKTNAGETQYF
TRBJ2-7	TRBD2	TRBV5-1	-	TGCGCCAGCAGCGGGCCGGGACTAGCGACCCACGAGCAGTACTTC	CASSGPGLATHEQYF
TRBJ1-5	-	TRBV27	-	TGTGCCAGCAGTCAGGGTTTGGGCAATCAGCCCCAGCATTTT	CASSQGLGNQPQHF
TRBJ1-2	-	TRBV9	-	TGTGCCAGCAGCCCCCAGGGGCGCGATGGCTACACCTTC	CASSPQGRDGYTF
TRBJ2-7	-	TRBV19	-	TGTGCCAGTCTTGGCGGGACCTCTTACGAGCAGTACTTC	CASLGGTSYEQYF